The 8 T cell receptor beta chains given below trace back to one sample, sequenced in a study of cytomegalovirus exposure and HLA in healthy donors. Both 60 Vbeta primers and 13 Jbeta primers went into the PCR. Assay used: immunoSEQ multiplex PCR; TCRdb lists only in-frame clones, some missing. The sample includes 95,000 to 150,000 clones, around three fifths seen only once; the top ten take 6.5% to 9.5%. The sequenced material came from PBMCs. The receptors originated from a woman aged 40 to 50 in good health and CMV-seropositive.

The chain couples TRBV2 to TRBJ2-5; TRBD1 matches 7 bases. The V segment lost 8 bases and the J segment 2 bases; nucleotides outside the gene matches: 14. The CDR3 spans 16 residues. Germline V gene lookup returns CDR1 SNHLY and CDR2 FYNNEI. The CDR3 sequence is CASGPRGSGGQETQYF. CDR3 DNA: TGTGCCAGCGGGCCCAGGGGGTCAGGTGGACAAGAGACCCAGTACTTC.

The chain joins TRBV10-1 to TRBJ2-1; 10 nucleotides align to TRBD2. V lost 4 bases and J lost 1; bases outside the gene matches: 1. The CDR3 is 15 amino acids. Germline-derived CDR1 and CDR2 are WNHNN and SYGVQD (reference sequence). CDR3 protein: CASSALAGSYNEQFF. The CDR3 nucleotides read TGCGCCAGCAGTGCACTAGCGGGATCCTACAATGAGCAGTTCTTC.

The J gene is TRBJ1-1, the V gene TRBV10-3; D might be TRBD1 (6 bases). The ends were cut back, 3 bases at V and 1 base at J, with 9 bases in the middle. Germline assignment: CDR1 ENHRY and CDR2 SYGVKD. The CDR3 consists of 14 residues. The CDR3 loop is CAISERGRNTEAFF. CDR3 bases: TGTGCCATCAGTGAAAGGGGGAGGAACACTGAAGCTTTCTTT.

The V and J genes are TRBV5-8 and TRBJ1-5; D is unresolved. The germline V gene has CDR1 SGHTS and CDR2 YDEGEE. V was cut by 6 bases and J by 2 bases, with 12 bases left in between. This CDR3 has 14 residues. The CDR3 region is CASTLPGGNQPQHF. The DNA of the CDR3 is TGTGCCAGCACCCTCCCCGGAGGCAATCAGCCCCAGCATTTT.

The chain recombines TRBV6-5 with TRBJ2-1, with D maybe TRBD2 (6 bases). CDR3 length: 15 amino acids. Trimming removed 4 bases at V and 0 bases at J, with 10 bases between. Looked up from germline, CDR1 is MNHEY and CDR2 is SVGAGI. Here the CDR3 reads CASSSAGSSYNEQFF. DNA for the CDR3: TGTGCCAGCAGTTCCGCGGGGAGCTCCTACAATGAGCAGTTCTTC.

The CDR3 DNA is TGTGCCATCAGTGAGACCGGGTCTAGAGTCTACGAGCAGTACTTC. This encodes CAISETGSRVYEQYF. V usage is TRBV10-3 and J usage is TRBJ2-7; the D is unclear. Between the trimmed V and J ends, which lost 2 bases and 3 bases, there was a span of 14 bases. Per germline, CDR1 ENHRY and CDR2 SYGVKD. CDR3 length: 15 amino acids.

The rearrangement joins TRBV18 to TRBJ2-7, with D unclear. The CDR3 sequence is 14 residues long. Germline V CDR1 and CDR2: KGHSH, LQKENI. V was clipped by 0 bases and J by 2 bases, with 8 bases between them. CDR3 protein: CASSPPAKTYEQYF. The CDR3, as DNA: TGTGCCAGCTCACCACCGGCAAAAACCTACGAGCAGTACTTC. The full variable domain, with the rest looked up from reference TRBV18 and TRBJ2-7, is NAGVMQNPRHLVRRRGQEARLRCSPMKGHSHVYWYRQLPEEGLKFMVYLQKENIIDESGMPKERFSAEFPKEGPSILRIQQVVRGDSAAYFCASSPPAKTYEQYFGPGTRLTVT.

This clone was picked up a small number of times. The chain recombines TRBV4-3 with TRBJ2-5; 15 bases fit TRBD2. CDR3 size: 18 residues. The V gene end was trimmed by 0 bases and the J gene end by 1 base; junction bases not matched to a gene: 3. Germline CDR1 reads LGHNA; CDR2 reads YSLEER. CDR3: CASSQDTGLAGGQETQYF. The CDR3 DNA sequence: TGCGCCAGCAGCCAAGATACGGGACTAGCGGGGGGCCAAGAGACCCAGTACTTC.